The entry below describes one T cell receptor (beta chain). No cognate antigen has been identified for it. Within one base of it there is no much larger clone, and no base qualities were kept. The data stem from a study of blood T cell repertoires in COVID-19 (TCRdb year 2020). For the wider study: Collaborator samples came from the United States, Italy and Spain and covered acute and convalescent phases of COVID-19. The prospective study material was composed of cDNA or gDNA derived from T cells, B-cell-depleted T cells, or PBMCs. Subjects who had been exposed to COVID-19, were actively infected with it, or had recovered from it provided the deeply sampled blood TCRbeta repertoires that made up the dataset. The repertoires were released in a freely available public database intended as a resource for research on the immune response to SARS-CoV-2. The samples were drawn from the first 160 participants of the ongoing ImmuneRACE study and from 950 to 1,500 subjects provided by 6 global collaborators. Nearly every sample came with metadata listing a de-identified subject ID, COVID-19 status, age in years and sex. HLA class I and class II types, where available, came from metadata supplied by the sample provider rather than from assay-based typing.

Whole blood was collected in K2EDTA tubes by collaborating institutions according to the institutions' own protocols. Collaborator samples were shipped for TCRbeta analysis as frozen whole blood, isolated PBMCs, or DNA extracted from either sample type. TCRbeta CDR3 regions were amplified from genomic DNA by means of the immunoSEQ Assay, a bias-controlled multiplex PCR. On the study's bioinformatics: Within the assay, amplification of reference gene primers was used to estimate how many nucleated cells each sample contained. Sequence reads were collapsed and filtered to measure the absolute abundance of every unique TCRbeta CDR3 rearrangement. For each sample, productive Simpson clonality was calculated as the square root of Simpson's diversity index across productive rearrangements. TCRdb mirrors the immuneACCESS table, restricted to in-frame sequences. Some clones are absent from its copies; in checked studies, under half trace to an unresolved V gene, and the reason for the others is unknown. The V and J calls and the clone size are those of that table, but D and trimming were determined from the DNA. This sample is represented by about 190,000 clones; 75% to 90% of them were singletons. Clones ranked in the top ten supply about 6.5% of the sample.

The CDR3 runs 14 residues from the cysteine to the phenylalanine. The DNA shown is the 42-base CDR3, in frame from base 1. The junction shows trimming of 5 bases on V and 1 base on J, and the gene matches do not reach 3 bases of it. CDR1 and CDR2 were assigned from the germline V gene as SGHNT and YENEEA. Study-wide findings and limitations: The quantity of clinical and demographic metadata differed by source and by participant and was supplied without curation.

The specimen was peripheral blood. The V and J genes are TRBV11-3 and TRBJ2-3; TRBD1 agrees with 7 junctional bases. This clonotype originated in a woman in her thirties or forties with acute or convalescent COVID-19. The DNA reads as follows: TGTGCCAGCAGCCGGGACAGTGGCACAGATACGCAGTATTTT. Translation gives CASSRDSGTDTQYF.